One and the same sample provided the 8 T cell receptor beta chains below, sequenced in a study of T cell repertoires in cytomegalovirus infection (dated by TCRdb to between 2018 and 2021). Their specific antigens are unknown. The treatment or condition label, read with the paper, signifies: in vitro stimulation with specific CMV peptide epitopes to enrich CMV-specific T cells. The instrument given in TCRdb is Illumina HiSeq 1500. TCRdb redid the processing of the public reads, applying fastp at Q25 and MiXCR, and retained in-frame beta chains. CDR3 protein sequences are deduplicated, and each keeps its most common genes and DNA. The sample contains roughly 500,000 distinct CDR3 sequences, roughly 42% of them found a single time. 40% to 50% of the sample is in the top ten clones. The sequencing used cultured PBMCs, collected from culture after CMV antigen stimulation. All receptors derive from a human donor in good health (CMV status not recorded). Some clones in this sample may be carry-over from other donors' samples.

The rearrangement uses TRBV4-2 and TRBJ2-5; D is possibly TRBD2 (6 bases). Germline V lookup: CDR1 LGHNA, CDR2 YNFKEQ. With 1 base removed from V and 1 base from J, the gap between germline ends came to 13 bases. The CDR3 loop spans 16 amino acids. The CDR3 sequence: CASSQAIGGPQETQYF. CDR3 nucleotides: TGTGCCAGCAGCCAAGCAATCGGGGGTCCCCAAGAGACCCAGTACTTC.

The V gene is TRBV7-9, the J gene TRBJ2-3; D is possibly TRBD2 (7 bases). Germline V gives CDR1 SEHNR, CDR2 FQNEAQ (reference sequence). Trimming removed 3 bases at V and 1 base at J, with 14 bases between. The CDR3 is 16 amino acids. DNA for the CDR3: TGTGCCAGCAGCTTTTGGGGGGGGGCCGGCACAGATACGCAGTATTTT. Its translation: CASSFWGGAGTDTQYF.

This chain connects TRBV4-1 to TRBJ2-1; D not certain. The CDR3 spans 15 residues. Germline CDR1 MGHRA, CDR2 YSYEKL. The V end lost 4 bases, the J end lost 4 bases, and 14 bases lay between the germline ends. CDR3 nucleotide sequence: TGCGCCAGCAGCCTAAGAACGACAAGGTACAATGAGCAGTTCTTC. It translates to CASSLRTTRYNEQFF.

This chain uses TRBV19 with TRBJ1-1; 8 positions agree with TRBD1. Per the germline V gene, CDR1 is LNHDA and CDR2 is SQIVND (reference sequence). Trimming removed 5 bases from V and 10 bases from J; junction bases left unmatched: 6. The length of the CDR3 is 12 residues. CDR3 amino acids: CASSWQGAGAFF. The CDR3 region has the DNA TGTGCCAGTAGTTGGCAGGGGGCCGGAGCTTTCTTT.

This clonotype appeared a few times. The chain links TRBV7-2 to TRBJ2-6; D possibly corresponds to TRBD2 (6 bases). Germline V gives CDR1 SGHTA, CDR2 FQGNSA. V lost 5 bases to trimming and J lost 4 bases, with 12 bases between them. The CDR3 has 15 residues. The CDR3 reads CASSRGANGANVLTF. In DNA form, the CDR3 reads TGTGCCAGCAGCCGCGGGGCTAACGGGGCCAACGTCCTGACTTTC.

The chain uses TRBV2 and TRBJ2-5; TRBD2 aligns across 8 bases. The germline gives CDR1 SNHLY, CDR2 FYNNEI. V shed 6 bases and J 5 bases; nucleotides not matched to a gene: 8. The CDR3 runs to 14 residues. Written as DNA, the CDR3 is TGTGCCAGCAGGGGCGGCGGGGGGCCGGAGACCCAGTACTTC. This sequence encodes CASRGGGGPETQYF.

V and J are TRBV7-2 and TRBJ2-3; a possible D gene is TRBD2 (5 bases). The V gene's germline CDR1 is SGHTA and CDR2 FQGNSA. CDR3 length: 14 residues. Trimming took off 5 bases at V and 2 bases at J, with 11 bases between the two ends. CDR3 bases: TGTGCCAGCAGCCCCGAGGGCTACACAGATACGCAGTATTTT. This translates into CASSPEGYTDTQYF. The full variable domain, with the rest looked up from reference TRBV7-2 and TRBJ2-3, is GAGVSQSPSNKVTEKGKDVELRCDPISGHTALYWYRQSLGQGLEFLIYFQGNSAPDKSGLPSDRFSAERTGGSVSTLTIQRTQQEDSAVYLCASSPEGYTDTQYFGPGTRLTVL.

This rearrangement joins TRBV6-1 to TRBJ2-7; D not certain. The V gene lost 1 base and the J gene lost 4 bases, with 5 bases spanning the gap. This CDR3 comprises 12 residues. Germline V CDR1 and CDR2: MNHNS, SASEGT. The CDR3, as DNA: TGTGCCAGCAGTGAAGTTTGGTACGAGCAGTACTTC. This encodes CASSEVWYEQYF.